This is a list of T cell receptor beta chains from one sample in a study of blood T cell repertoires in COVID-19. The table came from immunoSEQ multiplex PCR; TCRdb's copy has only in-frame clones and leaves some out. The table shows over 75,000 clones, with 75% to 90% occurring only once. Sequences were obtained from peripheral blood. These receptors came from a woman older than 75 with active COVID-19. Both conserved end residues are part of each CDR3. D genes are given only for firm matches. Only part of the rows carry a size: once, few, many, or a class if the clone is expanded.

J gene: TRBJ2-5
V gene: TRBV9
D gene: TRBD1
clone size: NA
CDR3 DNA: TGTGCCAGCAGCGTAGTGGAGACAGGGATCGAGACCCAGTACTTC
CDR3 protein: CASSVVETGIETQYF

J gene: TRBJ1-1
V gene: TRBV29-1
D gene: TRBD1
clone size: NA
CDR3 DNA: TGCAGCGTTGACAGGGGGCGAGGGATCACTGAAGCTTTCTTT
CDR3 protein: CSVDRGRGITEAFF

J gene: TRBJ2-3
V gene: TRBV7-9
D gene: TRBD2
clone size: NA
CDR3 DNA: TGTGCCAGCAGCTTAGGGTTTAGCGGGAGCACAGATACGCAGTATTTT
CDR3 protein: CASSLGFSGSTDTQYF

J gene: TRBJ1-1
V gene: TRBV7-9
D gene: NA
clone size: NA
CDR3 DNA: TGTGCCAGCAGCTTAGAAGAACTCGGAGCTTTCTTT
CDR3 protein: CASSLEELGAFF

J gene: TRBJ1-1
V gene: TRBV6-1
D gene: TRBD1
clone size: NA
CDR3 DNA: TGTGCCAGCAGTGTGGACAGGAGCACTTTCTTT
CDR3 protein: CASSVDRSTFF

J gene: TRBJ2-1
V gene: TRBV5-1
D gene: NA
clone size: once
CDR3 DNA: TGCGCCAGCAGCTTGGTACTACAGGGCAATGAGCAGTTCTTC
CDR3 protein: CASSLVLQGNEQFF

J gene: TRBJ2-7
V gene: TRBV12-3/TRBV12-4
D gene: NA
clone size: NA
CDR3 DNA: TGTGCCAGCAGTTTCGACTTCCAGGGGGAGCAGTACTTC
CDR3 protein: CASSFDFQGEQYF

J gene: TRBJ1-1
V gene: TRBV12-5
D gene: NA
clone size: NA
CDR3 DNA: TGTGCTAGTGGTTTAGGGGTAGGGCACACTGAAGCTTTCTTT
CDR3 protein: CASGLGVGHTEAFF

J gene: TRBJ1-1
V gene: TRBV4-3
D gene: NA
clone size: NA
CDR3 DNA: TGCGCCAGCAGCCAAGGCCTGTGGGCCCAAGCTTTCTTT
CDR3 protein: CASSQGLWAQAFF

J gene: TRBJ2-7
V gene: TRBV18
D gene: NA
clone size: NA
CDR3 DNA: TGTGCCAGCTCACCAATGACAACCGACGTAGGTCCCGAATTC
CDR3 protein: CASSPMTTDVGPEF

J gene: TRBJ1-4
V gene: TRBV7-2
D gene: TRBD1
clone size: NA
CDR3 DNA: TGTGCCAGCAGCCCTGACAGGGGGAATGAAAAACTGTTTTTT
CDR3 protein: CASSPDRGNEKLFF

J gene: TRBJ2-7
V gene: TRBV9
D gene: TRBD2
clone size: NA
CDR3 DNA: TGTGCCAGCAGCTTCGGGCGGGGGGACTACGAGCAGTACTTC
CDR3 protein: CASSFGRGDYEQYF

J gene: TRBJ1-2
V gene: TRBV27
D gene: TRBD1
clone size: NA
CDR3 DNA: TGTGCCAGCAGGGGGACAGACTCAAACTATGGCTACACCTTC
CDR3 protein: CASRGTDSNYGYTF

J gene: TRBJ2-2
V gene: TRBV19
D gene: NA
clone size: NA
CDR3 DNA: TGTGCCAGTAGTCTTCCGACAGGACCGAACACCGGGGAGCTGTTTTTT
CDR3 protein: CASSLPTGPNTGELFF

J gene: TRBJ2-1
V gene: TRBV9
D gene: TRBD2
clone size: medium-sized
CDR3 DNA: TGTGCCAGCAGCGTAGACCAGGGCGGGAGGGACGATGAGCAGTTCTTC
CDR3 protein: CASSVDQGGRDDEQFF

J gene: TRBJ2-2
V gene: TRBV6-5
D gene: TRBD1
clone size: NA
CDR3 DNA: TGTGCCAGCAGGGACAGGGGAAACACCGGGGAGCTGTTTTTT
CDR3 protein: CASRDRGNTGELFF

J gene: TRBJ2-7
V gene: TRBV5-5
D gene: NA
clone size: NA
CDR3 DNA: TGTGCCAGCAGCTTGAGCAGGAGGGCAGCACCCTACGAGCAGTACTTC
CDR3 protein: CASSLSRRAAPYEQYF

J gene: TRBJ2-7
V gene: TRBV10-3
D gene: NA
clone size: NA
CDR3 DNA: TGTGCCATCAGGGCCTCGGAGTACTACGAGCAGTACTTC
CDR3 protein: CAIRASEYYEQYF

J gene: TRBJ2-7
V gene: TRBV19
D gene: TRBD1
clone size: NA
CDR3 DNA: TGTGCCAGTAGTATACCCCGGGACAGGGGTTACGAGCAGTACTTC
CDR3 protein: CASSIPRDRGYEQYF

J gene: TRBJ2-7
V gene: TRBV2
D gene: NA
clone size: NA
CDR3 DNA: TGTGCCAGCACTCCTTTGGGAGCGGGCTACGAGCAGTACTTC
CDR3 protein: CASTPLGAGYEQYF

J gene: TRBJ2-3
V gene: TRBV19
D gene: NA
clone size: NA
CDR3 DNA: TGTGCCAGTAGTCCTGCGGGTTTTTGGGGAAGCACAGATACGCAGTATTTT
CDR3 protein: CASSPAGFWGSTDTQYF

J gene: TRBJ1-2
V gene: TRBV6-2/TRBV6-3
D gene: NA
clone size: NA
CDR3 DNA: TGTGCCAGCAGTTACTCGGGCAGGGGTTCGACTGGCTACACCTTC
CDR3 protein: CASSYSGRGSTGYTF

J gene: TRBJ1-2
V gene: TRBV24-1
D gene: NA
clone size: NA
CDR3 DNA: TGTGCCACCAGTGATTGGTCGGAGGCCGGCTACACCTTC
CDR3 protein: CATSDWSEAGYTF

J gene: TRBJ2-2
V gene: TRBV19
D gene: NA
clone size: NA
CDR3 DNA: TGTGCCAGTAGGAACAGGAATGGTGACACCGGGGAGCTGTTTTTT
CDR3 protein: CASRNRNGDTGELFF

J gene: TRBJ2-3
V gene: TRBV28
D gene: TRBD2
clone size: NA
CDR3 DNA: TGTGCCAGCAGTGAAAGCGGGGGGAGGTATGATACGCAGTATTTT
CDR3 protein: CASSESGGRYDTQYF

J gene: TRBJ2-5
V gene: TRBV20-1
D gene: TRBD2
clone size: NA
CDR3 DNA: TGCAGTGCTAGTCGCCAGGGACTAGATTTTGCGGAGACCCAGTACTTC
CDR3 protein: CSASRQGLDFAETQYF

J gene: TRBJ1-1
V gene: TRBV28
D gene: NA
clone size: NA
CDR3 DNA: TGTGCCAGCAGTCCGTATACAGGGACCCCTCACACTGAAGCTTTCTTT
CDR3 protein: CASSPYTGTPHTEAFF

J gene: TRBJ1-1
V gene: TRBV6-5
D gene: NA
clone size: NA
CDR3 DNA: TGTGCCAGCAGGCAACATACAGGGAACACTGAAGCTTTCTTT
CDR3 protein: CASRQHTGNTEAFF

J gene: TRBJ2-1
V gene: TRBV6-4
D gene: NA
clone size: NA
CDR3 DNA: TGTGCCAGCAGTGACTCTCGGACACTCTCTGAGCAGTTCTTC
CDR3 protein: CASSDSRTLSEQFF